Sequencing of this T cell receptor (beta chain) was carried out in a study of CD8+ T cells in alopecia areata. Sample treatment: oral pan-JAK inhibitor, 5-10 mg twice daily. V lost 4 bases and J lost 5; bases outside the gene matches: 7. Germline lookup yields CDR1 LNHDA and CDR2 SQIVND (reference sequence). This CDR3 region has 14 residues. Once RNA had been extracted, it was reverse transcribed into cDNA to act as the sequencing template. Profiled with immunoSEQ multiplex PCR; TCRdb holds only in-frame clones, not every one. The top ten clones hold roughly a sixth of a sample with tens of thousands of clones, around 70% of them seen once.

This chain joins TRBV19 and TRBJ2-5; 7 nucleotides line up with TRBD1. Sequencing was performed on CD8+ T cells sorted from blood, taken at week 44, from a patient treated with tofacitinib. The TCR comes from a human donor with alopecia areata. For the CDR3, the DNA is TGTGCCAGTAGTAACTGGACAGGTATGGAGACCCAGTACTTC. This translates into CASSNWTGMETQYF. Combining the CDR3 with reference TRBV19 and TRBJ2-5 gives the whole variable domain DGGITQSPKYLFRKEGQNVTLSCEQNLNHDAMYWYRQDPGQGLRLIYYSQIVNDFQKGDIAEGYSVSREKKESFPLTVTSAQKNPTAFYLCASSNWTGMETQYFGPGTRLLVL.